This T cell receptor (beta chain) was recovered during a study of blood T cell repertoires in COVID-19. Study details: Specimens from acute and convalescent COVID-19 originated in the United States, Italy and Spain.

CDR3 size: 14 residues. Germline assignment: CDR1 LGHNA and CDR2 YNFKEQ. The V gene end was trimmed by 5 bases and the J gene end by 6 bases; junction bases not matched to a gene: 8. Followed over time, Seattle patients had been enrolled while infection was active. Some clones are missing from TCRdb's copy, which holds only in-frame ones; the method was immunoSEQ multiplex PCR. The sample shows just over 250,000 clones, about 91% of them seen only once. The sequence was obtained from a person aged 18 to 29 with COVID-19, enrolled during active disease. The specimen sequenced was peripheral blood. The V call is TRBV4-2, the J call TRBJ1-2, with 8 nucleotides matching TRBD1. The CDR3 DNA sequence: TGTGCCAGCAGCAGTCTATTACAGGGGGATGGCTACACCTTC. It yields the protein CASSSLLQGDGYTF.